Below, 7 T cell receptor beta chains from the same sample are listed, as sequenced in a study of T cells after yellow fever vaccination. One entry per CDR3 protein results from TCRdb running MiXCR on the 5' RACE reads. The sample includes about 320,000 distinct CDR3 sequences, around 7% of them seen just once. This specimen consisted of PBMCs, obtained around 45 days after the first yellow fever vaccination. All receptors derive from a man aged 18-30 years who received the YFV17D yellow fever vaccine.

In its sample, this clonotype was seen a few times. The chain recombines TRBV9 with TRBJ2-1, with D possibly matching TRBD2 (5 bases). The germline V gene encodes CDR1 SGDLS and CDR2 YYNGEE. CDR3 size: 15 residues. V gave up 2 bases and J gave up 2 bases, with 11 bases separating them. CDR3 sequence: CASSVELVPYNEQFF. CDR3 bases: TGTGCCAGCAGCGTCGAACTAGTCCCCTACAATGAGCAGTTCTTC.

The sample holds a few counts of this clonotype. The chain's CDR3 is CAIQGEYEPQHF. CDR3 sequence (DNA): TGTGCCATTCAAGGGGAATATGAGCCCCAGCATTTT. The chain links TRBV24-1 to TRBJ1-5, with D possibly TRBD1 on 5 matching bases. This CDR3 region has 12 residues. Deletions cut 11 bases from V and 8 bases from J, with 15 bases between. Germline loops: CDR1 KGHDR, CDR2 SFDVKD.

The table lists this clonotype with many counts. The V call is TRBV7-9, the J call TRBJ2-5; unclear D gene. The CDR3 length is 12 residues. Germline values: CDR1 SEHNR, CDR2 FQNEAQ (reference sequence). Trimming stripped 8 bases from V and 4 bases from J, with 11 bases between. This chain's CDR3 is CASGQIGETQYF. The CDR3 DNA sequence: TGTGCCAGCGGGCAGATCGGAGAGACCCAGTACTTC.

This chain connects TRBV7-9 to TRBJ2-5; 14 bases map to TRBD2. Trimming took 5 bases from V and 2 from J; bases not matched to a gene: 4. CDR3 length: 16 amino acids. CDR1 is SEHNR and CDR2 is FQNEAQ in the germline V gene (reference sequence). In nucleotides, the CDR3 is TGTGCCAGCAGCCATCGGACTAGCGGGGGGCAAGAGACCCAGTACTTC. Protein product: CASSHRTSGGQETQYF.

This clonotype was detected a few times. The chain couples TRBV4-3 to TRBJ1-6, with D possibly being TRBD1 (5 bases). The CDR3 loop spans 16 amino acids. The V and J ends lost 3 bases and 11 bases respectively, with 20 bases between them. Germline assignment: CDR1 LGHNA and CDR2 YSLEER. The CDR3 spells CASSQPEGSPGTPLHF. DNA of the CDR3: TGCGCCAGCAGCCAGCCCGAGGGCAGCCCAGGGACACCCCTCCACTTT.

This chain connects TRBV29-1 to TRBJ2-5, with D tentatively TRBD1 or TRBD2 (6 bases each). The CDR3 has 16 amino acids. Deletions cut 0 bases from V and 5 bases from J, with 19 bases between. The V gene's germline CDR1 is SQVTM and CDR2 ANQGSEA. CDR3 nucleotide sequence: TGCAGCGTTGAAGAAAAGGGGGGTTACTGGGTGGAGACCCAGTACTTC. Encoded protein: CSVEEKGGYWVETQYF.

This clonotype showed up many times. This chain joins TRBV7-2 and TRBJ2-7, with 7 bases that match TRBD2. After removal of 6 bases from V and 0 bases from J, the junction contained 5 bases not matched to a gene. Germline V gene data show CDR1 as SGHTA and CDR2 as FQGNSA. This CDR3 is 14 amino acids long. DNA of the CDR3: TGTGCCAGCAGACTAGCGTCTAGCTCCTACGAGCAGTACTTC. Protein: CASRLASSSYEQYF.